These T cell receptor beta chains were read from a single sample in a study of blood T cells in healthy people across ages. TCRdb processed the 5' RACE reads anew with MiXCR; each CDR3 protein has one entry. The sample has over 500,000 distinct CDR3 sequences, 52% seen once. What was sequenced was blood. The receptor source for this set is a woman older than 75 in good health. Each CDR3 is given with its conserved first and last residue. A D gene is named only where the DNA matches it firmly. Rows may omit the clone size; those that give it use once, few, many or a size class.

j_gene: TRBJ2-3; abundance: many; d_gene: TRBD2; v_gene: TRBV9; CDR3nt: TGTGCCAGCAGCTATGGGAGCGGGACCGACTCAGATACGCAGTATTTT; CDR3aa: CASSYGSGTDSDTQYF
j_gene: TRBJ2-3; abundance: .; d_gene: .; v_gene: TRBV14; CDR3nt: TGTGCCAGCAGCCAAGGAACGGGAAGGGTCACAGATACGCAGTATTTT; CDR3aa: CASSQGTGRVTDTQYF
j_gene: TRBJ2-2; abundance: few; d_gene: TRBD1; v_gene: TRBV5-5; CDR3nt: TGTGCCAGCAGCCCACAGGGGGAAGGCGGGGAGCTGTTTTTT; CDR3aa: CASSPQGEGGELFF
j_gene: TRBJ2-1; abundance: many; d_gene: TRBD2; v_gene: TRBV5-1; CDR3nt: TGCGCCAGCAGCCAGCGGGGCATCGGCGACAATGAGCAGTTCTTC; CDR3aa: CASSQRGIGDNEQFF
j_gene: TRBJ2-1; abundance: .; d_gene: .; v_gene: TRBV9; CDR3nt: TGTGCCAGCAGCGTAGGTGGAACATCAGGGAATGAGCAGTTCTTC; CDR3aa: CASSVGGTSGNEQFF
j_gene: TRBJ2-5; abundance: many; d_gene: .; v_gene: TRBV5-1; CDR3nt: TGCGCCAGCAGGGCAGCCCCAAACCAAGAGACCCAGTACTTC; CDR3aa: CASRAAPNQETQYF
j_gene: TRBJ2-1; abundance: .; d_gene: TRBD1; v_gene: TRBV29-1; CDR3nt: TGCAGCGTTGAAATCCGGACAGGGGAGGGGATGAATGAGCAGTTCTTC; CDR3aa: CSVEIRTGEGMNEQFF
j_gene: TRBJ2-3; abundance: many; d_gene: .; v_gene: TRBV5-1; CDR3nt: TGCGCCAGCAGCTTGGTAGTAGACACAGATACGCAGTATTTT; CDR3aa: CASSLVVDTDTQYF
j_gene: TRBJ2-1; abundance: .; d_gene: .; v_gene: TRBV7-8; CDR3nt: TGTGCCAGCAGCCCTAGTCGAGCAGAAGAATACAATGAGCAGTTCTTC; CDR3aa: CASSPSRAEEYNEQFF
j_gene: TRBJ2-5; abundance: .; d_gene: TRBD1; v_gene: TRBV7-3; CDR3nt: TGTGCCAGCAGCACCTACAGGGGTTTAGAGACCCAGTACTTC; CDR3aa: CASSTYRGLETQYF
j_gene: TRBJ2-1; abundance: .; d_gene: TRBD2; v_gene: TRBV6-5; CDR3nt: TGTGCCAGCAGTTACCGGGCTAGCGGGAAGTATGAGCAGTTCTTC; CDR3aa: CASSYRASGKYEQFF
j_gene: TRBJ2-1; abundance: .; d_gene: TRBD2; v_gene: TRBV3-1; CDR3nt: TGTGCCAGCAGCCACACTAGCGGGGGGGCCAGAGAGCAGTTCTTC; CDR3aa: CASSHTSGGAREQFF
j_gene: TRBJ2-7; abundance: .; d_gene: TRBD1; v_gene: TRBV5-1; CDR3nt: TGCGCCAGCAGCTCCGGACAGGGTCTTAGCGAGCAGTACTTC; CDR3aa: CASSSGQGLSEQYF
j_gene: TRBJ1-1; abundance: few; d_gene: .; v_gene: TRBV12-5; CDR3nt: TGTGCTAGTGGCCGGGAAATGAACACTGAAGCTTTCTTT; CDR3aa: CASGREMNTEAFF
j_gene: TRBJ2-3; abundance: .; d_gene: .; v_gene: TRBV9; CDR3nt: TGTGCCAGCAGCGTCCAAGGCGGCCTAGATACGCAGTATTTT; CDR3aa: CASSVQGGLDTQYF
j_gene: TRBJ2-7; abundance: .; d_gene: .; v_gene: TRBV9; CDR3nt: TGTGCCAGCAGCGGACGGAGTAGGGCGGGGTCCTACAATGAGCAGTACTTC; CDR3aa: CASSGRSRAGSYNEQYF
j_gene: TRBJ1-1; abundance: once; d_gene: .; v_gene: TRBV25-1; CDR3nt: TGTGCCAGTAAGGGTCAACACACTGAAGCTTTCTTT; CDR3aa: CASKGQHTEAFF
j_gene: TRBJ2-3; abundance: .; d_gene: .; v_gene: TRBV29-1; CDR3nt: TGCAGCGTTGCGAGCACAGATACGCAGTATTTT; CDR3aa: CSVASTDTQYF
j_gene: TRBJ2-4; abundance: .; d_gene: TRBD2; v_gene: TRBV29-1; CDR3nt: TGCAGCGGCCGGGGGGGCAGTAAAAACATTCAGTACTTC; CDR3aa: CSGRGGSKNIQYF
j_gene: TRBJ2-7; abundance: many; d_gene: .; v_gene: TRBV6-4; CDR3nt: TGTGCCAGCAGTGAGATAGGAGAGCAGTACTTC; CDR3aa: CASSEIGEQYF
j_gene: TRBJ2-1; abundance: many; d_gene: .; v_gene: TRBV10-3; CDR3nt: TGTGCCATCAGTGAGCCGGGAGTGGTGGATGAGCAGTTCTTC; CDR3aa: CAISEPGVVDEQFF
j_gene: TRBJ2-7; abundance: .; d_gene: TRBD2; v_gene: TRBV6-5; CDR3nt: TGTGCCAGCACTCACTGGCCCGGGACTAGCAGGTCCTACGAGCAGTACTTC; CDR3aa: CASTHWPGTSRSYEQYF
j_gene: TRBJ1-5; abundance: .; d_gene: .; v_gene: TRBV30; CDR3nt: TGTGCCTGGAGTGTACAGGGTGATCAGCCCCAGCATTTT; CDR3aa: CAWSVQGDQPQHF
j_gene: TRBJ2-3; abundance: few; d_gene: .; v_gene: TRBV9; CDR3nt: TGTGCCAGCAGCCCACCCGCCAGCCCAGATACGCAGTATTTT; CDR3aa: CASSPPASPDTQYF
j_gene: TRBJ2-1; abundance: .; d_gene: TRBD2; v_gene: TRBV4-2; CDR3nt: TGTGCCAGCAGCCAAGAGTCTAGCGGGGCAAGGGGCAATGAGCAGTTCTTC; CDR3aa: CASSQESSGARGNEQFF
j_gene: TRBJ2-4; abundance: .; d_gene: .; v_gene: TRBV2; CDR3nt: TGTGCCAGCAGACCCAGATTAGCCAAAAACATTCAGTACTTC; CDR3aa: CASRPRLAKNIQYF
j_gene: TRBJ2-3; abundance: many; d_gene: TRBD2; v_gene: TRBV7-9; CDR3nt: TGTGCCAGCAGCTTCGGACTAGCGGGCTTATGGGGGGATACGCAGTATTTT; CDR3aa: CASSFGLAGLWGDTQYF
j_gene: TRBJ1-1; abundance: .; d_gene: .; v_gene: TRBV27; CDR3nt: TGTGCCAGCAGTCCTCTACAAATAAACACTGAAGCTTTCTTT; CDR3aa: CASSPLQINTEAFF
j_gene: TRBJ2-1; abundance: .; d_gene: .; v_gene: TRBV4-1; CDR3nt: TGCGCCAGCAGCCAAGGGAGGACAAATGAGCAGTTCTTC; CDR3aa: CASSQGRTNEQFF
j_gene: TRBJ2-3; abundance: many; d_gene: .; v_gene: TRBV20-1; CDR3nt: TGCAGTGCTAGCCGCGATGGAACAGATACGCAGTATTTT; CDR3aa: CSASRDGTDTQYF
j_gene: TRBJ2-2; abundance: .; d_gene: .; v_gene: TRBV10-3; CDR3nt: TGTGCCATCAGTGATTCAGGATACACCGGGGAGCTGTTTTTT; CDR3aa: CAISDSGYTGELFF
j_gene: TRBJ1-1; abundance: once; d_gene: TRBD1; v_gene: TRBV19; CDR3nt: TGTGCCAGTAGCGTGGGACAGGGGGCCGACGCTTTCTTT; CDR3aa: CASSVGQGADAFF
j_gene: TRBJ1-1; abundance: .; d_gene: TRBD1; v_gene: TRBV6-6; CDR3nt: TGTGCCAGCAGGAGACAGGGGCGGAACACTGAAGCTTTCTTT; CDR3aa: CASRRQGRNTEAFF
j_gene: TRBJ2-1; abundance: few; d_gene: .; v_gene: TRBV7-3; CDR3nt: TGTGCCAGCAGCTCCCAGCGCAGTAGTGAGCAGTTCTTC; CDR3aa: CASSSQRSSEQFF
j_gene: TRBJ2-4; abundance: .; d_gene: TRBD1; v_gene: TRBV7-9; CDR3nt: TGTGCCAGCAGCCCCCCGGGACAGGGGTATTCCCTAGCCAAAAACATTCAGTACTTC; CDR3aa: CASSPPGQGYSLAKNIQYF
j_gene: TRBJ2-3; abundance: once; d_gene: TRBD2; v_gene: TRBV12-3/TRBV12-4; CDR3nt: TGTGCCAGCGGTTATGCGGGAGGGGGAGATACGCAGTATTTT; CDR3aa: CASGYAGGGDTQYF
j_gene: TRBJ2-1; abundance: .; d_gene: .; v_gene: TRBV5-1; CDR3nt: TGCGCCAGCAGCTTGGGGCAGCGCAGTGAGCAGTTCTTC; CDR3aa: CASSLGQRSEQFF
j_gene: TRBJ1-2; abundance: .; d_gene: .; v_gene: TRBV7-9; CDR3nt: TGTGCCAGCAGCCGCACGTCGGGAAACTATGGCTACACCTTC; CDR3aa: CASSRTSGNYGYTF
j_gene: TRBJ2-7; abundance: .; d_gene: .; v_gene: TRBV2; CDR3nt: TGTGCCAGCAGAGAACTCGAGCAGTACTTC; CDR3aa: CASRELEQYF
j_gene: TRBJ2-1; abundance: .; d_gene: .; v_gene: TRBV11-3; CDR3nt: TGTGCCAGCAGCTCCCTTAGTGGGTACAATGAGCAGTTCTTC; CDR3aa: CASSSLSGYNEQFF
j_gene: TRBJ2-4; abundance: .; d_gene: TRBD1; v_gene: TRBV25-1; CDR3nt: TGTGCCAGTAGCGCCCCGGGACAGGGAAACATTCAGTACTTC; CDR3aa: CASSAPGQGNIQYF
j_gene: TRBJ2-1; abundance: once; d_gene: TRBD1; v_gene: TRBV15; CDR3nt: TGTGCCACCAGCAGAGGCCGGGACAGGGCCACCAATGAGCAGTTCTTC; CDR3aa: CATSRGRDRATNEQFF
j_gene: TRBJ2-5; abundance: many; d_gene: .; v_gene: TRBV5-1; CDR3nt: TGCGCCAGCAGCCCCAGTGGGGATAAAGAGACCCAGTACTTC; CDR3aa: CASSPSGDKETQYF
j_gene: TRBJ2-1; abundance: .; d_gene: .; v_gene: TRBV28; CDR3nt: TGTGCCGGCAGTCCGGGGTCATTACCTTACAATGAGCAGTTCTTC; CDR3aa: CAGSPGSLPYNEQFF
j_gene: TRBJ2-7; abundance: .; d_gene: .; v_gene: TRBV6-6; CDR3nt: TGTGCCAGCAGCGACAGACAATTCCAGGGAGCCTACGAGCAGTACTTC; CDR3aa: CASSDRQFQGAYEQYF
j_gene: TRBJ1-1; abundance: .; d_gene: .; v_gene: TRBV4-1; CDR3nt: TGCGCCAGCAGCCAAGAAACAGGGTGGTCCACTGAAGCTTTCTTT; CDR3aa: CASSQETGWSTEAFF
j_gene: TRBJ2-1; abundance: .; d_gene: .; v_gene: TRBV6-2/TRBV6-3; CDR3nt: TGTGCCAGCGGCGAGGGGGACAATGAGCAGTTCTTC; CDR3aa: CASGEGDNEQFF
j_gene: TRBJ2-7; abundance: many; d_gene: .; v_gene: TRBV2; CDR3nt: TGTGCCAGCCAGCTCCAGGGTTCAGAGTCCTACGAGCAGTACTTC; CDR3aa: CASQLQGSESYEQYF
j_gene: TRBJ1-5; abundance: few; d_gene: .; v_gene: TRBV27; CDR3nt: TGTGCCAGCAGTTTGGCGACAGGTAGAAATCAGCCCCAGCATTTT; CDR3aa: CASSLATGRNQPQHF
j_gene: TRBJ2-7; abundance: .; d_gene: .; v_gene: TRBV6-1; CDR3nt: TGTGCCAGCACCTCCCAAGGAGCCAGGACCTACGAGCAGTACTTC; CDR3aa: CASTSQGARTYEQYF